What follows are 20 T cell receptor beta chains derived from one specimen sequenced in a study of cytomegalovirus exposure and HLA in healthy donors. The PCR employed 60 Vbeta primers together with 13 Jbeta primers. Sequencing was performed with immunoSEQ multiplex PCR; in TCRdb, only in-frame clones are kept and a portion is missing. The data contain some 150,000 clones, approximately 80% of them singletons. The sample was PBMCs. The receptors were gathered from a man aged 25 to 40 in good health and CMV-seronegative.

The chain carries TRBV11-2 and TRBJ1-2; tentatively, D is TRBD1 (6 bases). The CDR3 runs to 15 residues. V was trimmed by 3 bases and J by 2 bases, leaving 13 bases between them. Germline V gene data show CDR1 as SGHAT and CDR2 as FQNNGV. The CDR3 spells CASSFRGGTNYGYTF. In DNA, the CDR3 is TGTGCCAGCAGCTTTAGGGGGGGAACCAACTATGGCTACACCTTC. Complete variable domain (other parts from reference TRBV11-2 and TRBJ1-2): EAGVAQSPRYKIIEKRQSVAFWCNPISGHATLYWYQQILGQGPKLLIQFQNNGVVDDSQLPKDRFSAERLKGVDSTLKIQPAKLEDSAVYLCASSFRGGTNYGYTFGSGTRLTVV.

The chain is built from TRBV28 and TRBJ1-5; D possibly corresponds to TRBD1 (6 bases). Deletions cut 10 bases from V and 9 bases from J, with 19 bases between. Germline V lookup: CDR1 MDHEN, CDR2 SYDVKM. The CDR3 is made up of 13 amino acids. Written as DNA, the CDR3 is TGTGCCACCACCGTGGACAGTGACGGGCCCCAGCATTTT. Protein sequence: CATTVDSDGPQHF.

The chain combines TRBV28 with TRBJ2-5; TRBD2 matches at 7 bases. Germline CDR1 MDHEN, CDR2 SYDVKM. The CDR3 contains 14 residues. With 3 bases clipped from V and 5 bases from J, the junction kept 6 bases outside the gene matches. CDR3 protein: CASSFGGGKETQYF. The CDR3 DNA follows: TGTGCCAGCAGTTTCGGCGGGGGAAAGGAGACCCAGTACTTC.

The chain employs TRBV19 and TRBJ1-3; maybe TRBD1 (6 bases). Germline CDR1 reads LNHDA; CDR2 reads SQIVND (reference sequence). The ends were cut back, 7 bases at V and 0 bases at J, with 19 bases in the middle. This CDR3 spans 17 amino acids. The CDR3 nucleotides are TGTGCCAGTACGCGTAATTGGGACACCTTCTCTGGAAACACCATATATTTT. It translates to CASTRNWDTFSGNTIYF.

The chain joins TRBV6-5 to TRBJ2-5, with 8 bases identical to TRBD1. With 11 bases clipped from V and 3 bases from J, the junction kept 5 bases outside the gene matches. The CDR3 is 12 amino acids. The germline V gene has CDR1 MNHEY and CDR2 SVGAGI. The CDR3 protein is CAVEDREETQYF. The CDR3 DNA reads TGTGCCGTGGAGGACAGGGAAGAGACCCAGTACTTC.

This clone was observed a handful of times. This chain connects TRBV11-2 to TRBJ2-7; D perhaps matches TRBD2 (6 bases). CDR1 and CDR2 (germline): SGHAT, FQNNGV. With 1 base removed from V and 3 bases from J, the gap between germline ends came to 13 bases. The CDR3 is 15 amino acids. The CDR3 sequence: CASSLAGESNYEQYF. The CDR3 region has the DNA TGTGCCAGCAGCTTAGCGGGGGAGTCAAACTACGAGCAGTACTTC.

The genes are TRBV9 and TRBJ2-3, with D perhaps matching TRBD2 (6 bases). Germline assignment: CDR1 SGDLS and CDR2 YYNGEE. CDR3 length: 15 residues. Trimming removed 0 bases at V and 2 bases at J, with 10 bases between. Written as DNA, the CDR3 is TGTGCCAGCAGCGTAGGTCCTAGCGCCACAGATACGCAGTATTTT. Translating it yields CASSVGPSATDTQYF. The full variable domain, completed using reference TRBV9 and TRBJ2-3, is DSGVTQTPKHLITATGQRVTLRCSPRSGDLSVYWYQQSLDQGLQFLIQYYNGEERAKGNILERFSAQQFPDLHSELNLSSLELGDSALYFCASSVGPSATDTQYFGPGTRLTVL.

The CDR3 nucleotides read TGTGCCAGCAGCGTAGCAGCGGGCACTGAAGCTTTCTTT. Residues: CASSVAAGTEAFF. This chain joins TRBV9 and TRBJ1-1; no clear D gene. The V end lost 0 bases, the J end lost 4 bases, and 7 bases lay between the germline ends. The CDR3 contains 13 residues. Germline V lookup: CDR1 SGDLS, CDR2 YYNGEE. The full variable domain, with the rest looked up from reference TRBV9 and TRBJ1-1, is DSGVTQTPKHLITATGQRVTLRCSPRSGDLSVYWYQQSLDQGLQFLIQYYNGEERAKGNILERFSAQQFPDLHSELNLSSLELGDSALYFCASSVAAGTEAFFGQGTRLTVV.

The V call is TRBV7-3, the J call TRBJ2-1; D perhaps matches TRBD2 (5 bases). Germline V CDR1 and CDR2: SGHTA, FQGTGA. The ends were cut back, 5 bases at V and 2 bases at J, with 16 bases in the middle. This CDR3 comprises 16 residues. The CDR3 loop is CASSTGQPGAYNEQFF. CDR3 coding DNA: TGTGCCAGCAGCACCGGGCAGCCCGGGGCCTACAATGAGCAGTTCTTC.

The chain employs TRBV30 and TRBJ2-5; D is perhaps TRBD1 (5 bases). The V end lost 0 bases, the J end lost 5 bases, and 13 bases lay between the germline ends. Germline CDR1 and CDR2: GTSNPN and SVGIG (reference sequence). The CDR3 is 14 residues long. In DNA, the CDR3 is TGTGCCTGGAGTGTCAGGACCTCAGGGGAGACCCAGTACTTC. Residues: CAWSVRTSGETQYF.

This chain connects TRBV4-3 to TRBJ1-1; D uncertain. The CDR3 runs 14 residues. V lost 0 bases and J 0 bases, leaving 5 bases between the germline ends. Germline V gene sequence: CDR1 LGHNA, CDR2 YSLEER. Here the CDR3 reads CASSQEQLNTEAFF. In DNA form, the CDR3 reads TGCGCCAGCAGCCAAGAGCAGTTGAACACTGAAGCTTTCTTT.

CDR3 amino acids: CASSHFYGGGETQYF. The CDR3 nucleotides read TGTGCCAGCAGCCATTTTTATGGGGGCGGGGAGACCCAGTACTTC. The V gene is TRBV11-2, the J gene TRBJ2-5; TRBD1 is a possible D gene (6 bases). The CDR3 extends over 15 amino acids. Germline V gives CDR1 SGHAT, CDR2 FQNNGV. V was cut by 5 bases and J by 5 bases, with 18 bases left in between.

V usage is TRBV5-4 and J usage is TRBJ2-1; 14 positions match TRBD2. The CDR3 contains 19 residues. Germline CDR1 reads SGHNT; CDR2 reads YYREEE (reference sequence). V dropped 6 bases and J dropped 4; count of bases not matched to a gene: 15. For the CDR3, the DNA is TGTGCCAGCACCGGGACTAGCGGGGGCTCCCCCACCTTATACAATGAGCAGTTCTTC. This codes for CASTGTSGGSPTLYNEQFF.

The chain uses TRBV5-1 and TRBJ2-1; 10 bases are a match to TRBD1. Germline-derived CDR1 and CDR2 are SGHRS and YFSETQ. The CDR3 totals 19 residues. V dropped 7 bases and J dropped 3; count of bases not matched to a gene: 19. CDR3 sequence: CASHNPGQGTFRIYNEQFF. The CDR3 region has the DNA TGCGCCAGCCATAATCCGGGACAGGGGACTTTCCGAATCTACAATGAGCAGTTCTTC.

With respect to this clone: The junction differs from germline at one of its ends, possibly a read error. CDR3 in amino acids: CASSLRQGSDLYSEQFF. Written as DNA, the CDR3 is TGTGCCAGCAGTTTAAGACAGGGGAGCGATCTCTACAGTGAGCAGTTCTTC. V is TRBV27 and J is TRBJ2-1; 8 bases map to TRBD1. This CDR3 region has 17 residues. Looked up from germline, CDR1 is MNHEY and CDR2 is SMNVEV (reference sequence).

This clone came up once. The chain carries TRBV7-8 and TRBJ2-5, with a weak D call TRBD2 (5 bases). V dropped 2 bases and J dropped 1 base, with 11 bases sitting between them. This CDR3 is built from 15 residues. Germline CDR1 SGHVS, CDR2 FQNEAQ. The CDR3 nucleotides read TGTGCCAGCAGCTTACAGGAGGCCCTCCAAGAGACCCAGTACTTC. This sequence encodes CASSLQEALQETQYF.

V usage is TRBV7-8 and J usage is TRBJ2-7, with D unresolved. Deletions cut 6 bases from V and 5 bases from J, with 8 bases between. The CDR3 runs 11 residues. Germline CDR1 reads SGHVS; CDR2 reads FQNEAQ. The chain's CDR3 is CASSYTHEQYF. CDR3 DNA sequence: TGTGCCAGCAGTTACACGCACGAGCAGTACTTC.

The rearrangement uses TRBV19 and TRBJ2-1; TRBD2 agrees at 10 bases. Germline V gene data show CDR1 as LNHDA and CDR2 as SQIVND (reference sequence). The CDR3 has 15 amino acids. J gave up 7 bases and V 6 bases, and 9 bases lay outside the gene matches. The CDR3 sequence is CASRWTSGAGNEQFF. CDR3 in DNA: TGTGCCAGTAGATGGACTAGCGGAGCGGGGAATGAGCAGTTCTTC.

The V gene is TRBV7-2, the J gene TRBJ1-1, with 7 bases aligning to TRBD1. The germline gives CDR1 SGHTA, CDR2 FQGNSA. The V and J ends lost 1 base and 8 bases, in that order; junction bases with no gene match: 4. CDR3 length: 13 amino acids. In DNA form, the CDR3 reads TGTGCCAGCAGCTTAGGACAGGGAAAGGAAGCTTTCTTT. Protein product: CASSLGQGKEAFF.

This clone was seen just once. The CDR3 DNA sequence: TGTGCCAGCAGGCATCGGGGGAGTCGGGAGACCCAGTACTTC. Protein product: CASRHRGSRETQYF. The J gene is TRBJ2-5, the V gene TRBV27; tentatively, D is TRBD2 (6 bases). The CDR3 covers 14 residues. V was cut by 6 bases and J by 5 bases, with 16 bases left in between. Germline CDR1 MNHEY, CDR2 SMNVEV (reference sequence).